These 4 T cell receptor beta chains share one sample of origin, sequenced in a study of T-cell memory formation after mild COVID-19. TCRdb re-analysed the 5' RACE reads in MiXCR, keeping a single row per CDR3 protein. The table has around 390,000 distinct CDR3 sequences, 16% seen once; the top ten hold roughly a fifth. Source material: PBMCs or a T cell subset sorted from them (not recorded which). These receptors were collected from a man between 18 and 35 years old who had mild COVID-19 (a few samples of this study predate the infection). Cell type and time point are not known.

This clonotype was recorded many times. The chain couples TRBV5-4 to TRBJ2-1; 9 positions agree with TRBD1. Trimming removed 1 base from V and 7 bases from J; junction bases left unmatched: 6. Germline assignment: CDR1 SGHNT and CDR2 YYREEE (reference sequence). The CDR3 loop spans 15 amino acids. The CDR3 nucleotides read TGTGCCAGCAGCTTGCGGTCCGGGACAGGGAATGAGCAGTTCTTC. Translating gives CASSLRSGTGNEQFF.

This chain joins TRBV28 and TRBJ2-3, with 7 bases identical to TRBD1. Trimming took 10 bases from V and 3 from J; bases not matched to a gene: 10. The CDR3 length is 14 residues. Germline V CDR1 and CDR2: MDHEN, SYDVKM. CDR3 coding DNA: TGTGCCACCCTCCGGGACAGAGGGACAGATACGCAGTATTTT. Translated: CATLRDRGTDTQYF.

The V gene is TRBV20-1, the J gene TRBJ2-3, with 7 bases identical to TRBD2. This CDR3 spans 14 amino acids. CDR1 and CDR2 (germline): DFQATT, SNEGSKA (reference sequence). V was clipped by 3 bases and J by 6 bases; unmatched bases: 9. This CDR3 reads CSASGGGNLDTQYF. For the CDR3, the DNA is TGCAGTGCTAGTGGCGGGGGAAATTTGGATACGCAGTATTTT.

Only a few counts were recorded for this clonotype. The V gene is TRBV7-2, the J gene TRBJ2-3; 12 bases align to TRBD2. The CDR3 is made up of 14 amino acids. Trimming at V came to 6 bases and at J to 5 bases, leaving 3 bases not matched to a gene. From germline, CDR1 is SGHTA and CDR2 FQGNSA. Here the CDR3 reads CASSTSGGIDTQYF. For the CDR3, the DNA is TGTGCCAGCAGTACTAGCGGGGGGATAGATACGCAGTATTTT.